This T cell receptor beta chain was profiled in a study of HIV-infected patients and healthy controls. Study-wide points: The study did not determine the donors' HLA types.

CDR1 and CDR2 from the germline V gene are SGHRS and YFSETQ. Trimming pared 2 bases from V and 9 bases from J, leaving 9 bases between. This CDR3 region has 12 residues. All unsorted peripheral T cells were captured because whole blood was used without fractionation. RNA came from 2 to 3 ml of peripheral blood. The table lists this clonotype with many counts. What it binds is not known. cDNA was made from approximately 0.55 ug RNA using alpha and beta constant primers. Alpha and beta chain libraries were made separately by chain-specific third strand synthesis with multiplexing indices. TCRdb used MiXCR to reprocess the 5' RACE reads, holding one entry per CDR3 protein. Of some 10,000 distinct CDR3 sequences listed, 8% are singletons.

The sample comprised blood. This rearrangement joins TRBV5-1 to TRBJ2-1, with D unresolved. The clonotype comes from an adult in good health. CDR3 amino acids: CASSLGDFEQFF. The CDR3 DNA reads as TGCGCCAGCAGCTTAGGAGATTTTGAGCAGTTCTTC.